These 25 T cell receptor beta chains share one sample of origin, sequenced in a study of T cell responses to AZD1222 COVID-19 vaccine. Generated by immunoSEQ multiplex PCR, the TCRdb table keeps only in-frame clones and is missing some. The table includes around 150,000 clones, about 90% detected once. This specimen consisted of peripheral blood, obtained on day 0 of AZD1222 vaccination. The receptors derive from an adult in good health.

V gene TRBV6-5 combines with J gene TRBJ1-1; maybe TRBD1 (5 bases). Looked up from germline, CDR1 is MNHEY and CDR2 is SVGAGI. With 2 bases removed from V and 5 bases from J, the gap between germline ends came to 15 bases. The CDR3 contains 15 residues. The CDR3 region has the DNA TGTGCCAGCAGTTACAGGGGTAGGGGTCGGACTGAAGCTTTCTTT. Translated: CASSYRGRGRTEAFF.

The chain combines TRBV18 with TRBJ1-1; the match to TRBD1 covers 7 bases. The junction had 11 bases not matched to a gene; V was cut back by 6 bases and J by 1 base. CDR3 length: 16 amino acids. In germline, CDR1 is KGHSH, CDR2 LQKENI. The CDR3 coding sequence is TGTGCCAGCTCCCGAACGGGACAGACCGGGAACACTGAAGCTTTCTTT. Translating it yields CASSRTGQTGNTEAFF.

This clone was seen a few times. The rearrangement uses TRBV7-8 and TRBJ2-1; 10 bases fit TRBD2. This CDR3 spans 14 amino acids. V trimming: 5 bases; J trimming: 6 bases; junction bases outside the gene matches: 4. The germline V gene encodes CDR1 SGHVS and CDR2 FQNEAQ. CDR3 loop: CASSRSGGANEQFF. The CDR3, as DNA: TGTGCCAGCAGCCGGAGCGGGGGGGCCAATGAGCAGTTCTTC.

The CDR3 DNA is TGTGCCAGTAGTACCACGACAGGTAGCAATCAGCCCCAGCATTTT. This encodes CASSTTTGSNQPQHF. The V call is TRBV19, the J call TRBJ1-5; TRBD1 is a possible D gene (6 bases). V was cut by 4 bases and J by 0 bases, with 10 bases left in between. The CDR3 extends over 15 amino acids. CDR1 and CDR2 from the germline V gene are LNHDA and SQIVND (reference sequence).

The rearrangement joins TRBV11-2 to TRBJ1-4; D is unresolved. This CDR3 is 14 amino acids long. V gave up 0 bases and J gave up 11 bases, with 13 bases separating them. Germline V lookup: CDR1 SGHAT, CDR2 FQNNGV. The CDR3 protein is CASSLDALPEKLFF. The CDR3 nucleotides are TGTGCCAGCAGCTTAGACGCTCTGCCGGAGAAACTGTTTTTT.

The gene calls are TRBV29-1 and TRBJ2-1, with D possibly being TRBD2 (5 bases). The CDR3 length is 14 residues. CDR1 and CDR2 from the germline V gene are SQVTM and ANQGSEA. Deletions cut 7 bases from V and 1 base from J, with 14 bases between. The CDR3 protein is CSAEVQPSYNEQFF. CDR3 DNA sequence: TGCAGCGCGGAGGTCCAACCTTCCTACAATGAGCAGTTCTTC.

The count of this clone is one. J is TRBJ1-1 and V is TRBV3-1 (or the pseudogene TRBV3-2); D remains ambiguous. V shed 3 bases and J shed 0 bases, with 8 bases lying between them. Germline CDR1 LGHDT, CDR2 YNNKEL (reference sequence). This CDR3 spans 14 amino acids. CDR3 bases: TGTGCCAGCAGCCAGGTCAGCATGAACACTGAAGCTTTCTTT. This translates into CASSQVSMNTEAFF.

The rearrangement links TRBV18 to TRBJ2-1; the D gene could be TRBD1 or TRBD2 (5 bases each). The CDR3 is 13 residues long. Germline CDR1 reads KGHSH; CDR2 reads LQKENI. V gave up 8 bases and J gave up 8 bases, with 16 bases separating them. CDR3 nucleotides: TGTGCCAGCCGGGACGGGTCATCCCATGAGCAGTTCTTC. This sequence encodes CASRDGSSHEQFF.

The J gene is TRBJ1-2, the V gene TRBV28; the match to TRBD1 covers 7 bases. V shed 7 bases and J 1 base; nucleotides not matched to a gene: 9. This CDR3 has 15 residues. Per germline, CDR1 MDHEN and CDR2 SYDVKM. The CDR3 sequence is CASTSAGTDNYGYTF. For the CDR3, the DNA is TGTGCCAGCACCAGCGCCGGGACAGATAACTATGGCTACACCTTC.

The rearrangement joins TRBV19 to TRBJ1-3; D remains unclear. Trimming removed 7 bases at V and 0 bases at J, with 19 bases between. This CDR3 has 17 residues. Germline values: CDR1 LNHDA, CDR2 SQIVND (reference sequence). Here the CDR3 DNA reads TGTGCCAGTAAGGAGAAATCGATCCTCTACTCTGGAAACACCATATATTTT. Protein product: CASKEKSILYSGNTIYF.

The chain couples TRBV5-1 to TRBJ2-7, with TRBD2 matching 11 bases. Germline trimming cut 4 bases from V and 0 bases from J; bases unmatched to any gene: 0. From germline, CDR1 is SGHRS and CDR2 YFSETQ. CDR3 length: 14 amino acids. The DNA for the CDR3 is TGCGCCAGCAGCACTAGCGGGGGCTCCTACGAGCAGTACTTC. Its protein is CASSTSGGSYEQYF.

V is TRBV3-1 (or the pseudogene TRBV3-2) and J is TRBJ2-2; D remains ambiguous. V was pared by 4 bases and J by 2 bases, with 2 bases between. There are 12 residues in the CDR3. In germline, CDR1 is LGHDT, CDR2 YNNKEL (reference sequence). Here the CDR3 reads CASSRNTGELFF. The DNA of the CDR3 is TGTGCCAGCAGCCGAAACACCGGGGAGCTGTTTTTT.

This clone showed up just once. This chain's CDR3 is CAWSRQGAAYGYTF. The CDR3 nucleotides read TGTGCCTGGAGTCGTCAGGGTGCAGCCTATGGCTACACCTTC. The chain carries TRBV30 and TRBJ1-2; D is possibly TRBD1 (5 bases). The CDR3 totals 14 residues. Trimming removed 2 bases from V and 4 bases from J, with 14 bases in between. Germline V gene sequence: CDR1 GTSNPN, CDR2 SVGIG (reference sequence).

J is TRBJ1-1 and V is TRBV4-3, with TRBD1 identical over 12 bases. CDR1 and CDR2 from the germline V gene are LGHNA and YSLEER. J lost 4 bases, V lost 0 bases, and 9 bases had no gene match. The CDR3 sequence is 18 residues long. The CDR3 region is CASSQDLGTGGAGTEAFF. For the CDR3, the DNA is TGCGCCAGCAGCCAAGATCTTGGGACAGGGGGCGCGGGCACTGAAGCTTTCTTT.

This clone was recorded only once. The V and J genes are TRBV9 and TRBJ1-2; TRBD1 is a possible D gene (5 bases). Germline V gives CDR1 SGDLS, CDR2 YYNGEE. The germline V and J ends were trimmed by 3 bases and 4 bases, with 13 bases remaining between them. The CDR3 consists of 14 residues. DNA of the CDR3: TGTGCCAGCAGCGCGACTGACAGTAGCTATGGCTACACCTTC. Translation: CASSATDSSYGYTF.

V gene TRBV7-6 combines with J gene TRBJ1-1, with D perhaps matching TRBD1 (6 bases). The germline CDR1 and CDR2 sequences are SGHVS and FNYEAQ. The CDR3 consists of 16 residues. Trimming took off 1 base at V and 0 bases at J, with 12 bases between the two ends. CDR3 bases: TGTGCCAGCAGCTTAGAAACGGGGGGCTTGAACACTGAAGCTTTCTTT. This gives the protein CASSLETGGLNTEAFF.

A single count supports this clone. The chain links TRBV7-8 to TRBJ2-4; D perhaps matches TRBD1 (6 bases). From germline, CDR1 is SGHVS and CDR2 FQNEAQ. This CDR3 contains 16 residues. The V end was cut by 5 bases, the J end by 0 bases, with 14 bases between. The CDR3 protein is CASSRDWTEAKNIQYF. In DNA form, the CDR3 reads TGTGCCAGCAGCCGAGATTGGACAGAAGCCAAAAACATTCAGTACTTC.

The chain couples TRBV11-1 to TRBJ1-6; D unresolved. The CDR3 totals 14 residues. CDR1 and CDR2 (germline): SGHAT, FQDESV (reference sequence). Trimming stripped 2 bases from V and 10 bases from J, with 12 bases between. CDR3 sequence: CASSLLGRRSPLHF. Written as DNA, the CDR3 is TGTGCCAGCAGCTTACTGGGTAGAAGATCACCCCTCCACTTT.

The chain employs TRBV29-1 and TRBJ2-5; either TRBD1 or TRBD2 may fit D (5 bases each). Germline CDR1 and CDR2: SQVTM and ANQGSEA. CDR3 length equals 16 residues. Trimming stripped 0 bases from V and 0 bases from J, with 14 bases between. In nucleotides, the CDR3 is TGCAGCGTTGAAGAACTTGGGGGATTGTACCAAGAGACCCAGTACTTC. Residues: CSVEELGGLYQETQYF.

The gene calls are TRBV2 and TRBJ1-5; D gene unclear. Trimming took 5 bases from V and 9 from J, leaving 20 bases between them. Germline CDR1 reads SNHLY; CDR2 reads FYNNEI. The CDR3 contains 15 residues. CDR3 sequence reads: CASSNKGYLTSPQHF. CDR3 nucleotide sequence: TGTGCCAGCAGTAACAAAGGGTACCTCACTTCGCCCCAGCATTTT.

V gene TRBV6-2 or TRBV6-3 combines with J gene TRBJ1-1; D might be TRBD1 (5 bases). The CDR3 covers 13 residues. Germline lookup yields CDR1 MNHEY and CDR2 SVGEGT. Trimming took 2 bases from V and 8 from J, leaving 12 bases between them. This chain's CDR3 is CASSYDRYREAFF. The CDR3 coding sequence is TGTGCCAGCAGTTACGATCGGTACAGGGAAGCTTTCTTT.

This chain links TRBV5-1 with TRBJ2-3; D remains ambiguous. This CDR3 spans 15 amino acids. CDR1 is SGHRS, CDR2 YFSETQ, per germline. Trimming stripped 0 bases from V and 5 bases from J, with 13 bases between. The CDR3 DNA reads TGCGCCAGCAGCTTGGCCGAAAATCAGTTAGATACGCAGTATTTT. Translated: CASSLAENQLDTQYF.

This clone has a handful of counts. The rearrangement uses TRBV3-1 (or the pseudogene TRBV3-2) and TRBJ2-7; 9 bases align to TRBD2. The CDR3 contains 13 residues. V lost 5 bases, J lost 4 bases, and 3 bases stayed unmatched. Germline assignment: CDR1 LGHDT and CDR2 YNNKEL (reference sequence). The CDR3 protein is CASSWTSAYEQYF. CDR3 nucleotides: TGTGCCAGCAGCTGGACTAGCGCGTACGAGCAGTACTTC.

The rearrangement uses TRBV5-8 and TRBJ2-5; D possibly corresponds to TRBD1 (6 bases). Trimming cost V 0 bases and J 4 bases, with 19 bases left between them. CDR1 and CDR2 from the germline V gene are SGHTS and YDEGEE. This CDR3 region has 17 residues. The CDR3 DNA reads TGTGCCAGCAGCTTGGCCAAGATCCAGGGGATAGGAGAGACCCAGTACTTC. Translating it yields CASSLAKIQGIGETQYF.

The chain carries TRBV7-9 and TRBJ1-1; TRBD1 matches 9 bases. The CDR3 has 14 residues. The V gene's germline CDR1 is SEHNR and CDR2 FQNEAQ (reference sequence). V gave up 1 base and J gave up 6 bases; unmatched junction bases: 3. The CDR3 protein is CASSLVQGAAEAFF. The CDR3 DNA sequence: TGTGCCAGCAGCTTAGTACAGGGGGCCGCTGAAGCTTTCTTT.